Presented here are 14 T cell receptor beta chains from one specimen sequenced in a study of T cell repertoires in cytomegalovirus infection. Their antigen targets remain unknown. TCRdb called the reads again in MiXCR, with one record for every CDR3 protein. Of about 69,000 distinct CDR3 sequences in the sample, about 29% were seen once. This material consisted of CD8+ T cells from cultured PBMCs, taken from culture after CMV antigen stimulation. These receptor sequences come from a human donor in good health (CMV status not recorded). Some clones in this sample may be carry-over from other donors' samples.

The V gene is TRBV7-9, the J gene TRBJ2-5, with D unresolved. CDR1 is SEHNR, CDR2 FQNEAQ, per germline (reference sequence). CDR3 size: 13 residues. V lost 1 base and J lost 5, with 8 bases in between. The CDR3 here is CASSLGVLETQYF. The CDR3 DNA reads as TGTGCCAGCAGCTTAGGTGTACTCGAGACCCAGTACTTC.

This rearrangement joins TRBV4-3 to TRBJ2-5, with TRBD1 matching 10 bases. The V gene end was trimmed by 0 bases and the J gene end by 1 base; junction bases not matched to a gene: 2. Germline CDR1 and CDR2: LGHNA and YSLEER. This CDR3 contains 16 residues. The CDR3 sequence is CASSQDWTGGQETQYF. In DNA, the CDR3 is TGCGCCAGCAGCCAAGATTGGACAGGGGGCCAAGAGACCCAGTACTTC.

This rearrangement joins TRBV7-9 to TRBJ2-7; D is unclear. The CDR3 contains 13 residues. Trimming took off 5 bases at V and 6 bases at J, with 14 bases between the two ends. The germline V gene encodes CDR1 SEHNR and CDR2 FQNEAQ (reference sequence). CDR3 protein: CASSPEGGREQYF. As DNA, the CDR3 is TGTGCCAGCAGCCCGGAAGGTGGGCGCGAGCAGTACTTC.

This clonotype showed up many times. The chain recombines TRBV6-2 or TRBV6-3 with TRBJ2-7; D might be TRBD2 (6 bases). The CDR3 runs to 13 residues. V lost 10 bases to trimming and J lost 3 bases, with 16 bases between them. Germline loops: CDR1 MNHEY, CDR2 SVGEGT. Here the CDR3 reads CATQEGGLYEQYF. CDR3 DNA: TGTGCCACCCAGGAGGGAGGACTCTACGAGCAGTACTTC.

This clonotype occurred a few times. This rearrangement joins TRBV27 to TRBJ2-3; D possibly corresponds to TRBD2 (6 bases). The V gene's germline CDR1 is MNHEY and CDR2 SMNVEV (reference sequence). The CDR3 consists of 14 residues. The V end lost 6 bases, the J end lost 1 base, and 11 bases lay between the germline ends. CDR3 protein: CASRTGGGTDTQYF. The DNA of the CDR3 is TGTGCCAGCAGGACCGGGGGTGGCACAGATACGCAGTATTTT.

The chain joins TRBV11-2 to TRBJ2-4, with D possibly matching TRBD2 (6 bases). Germline CDR1 SGHAT, CDR2 FQNNGV. Trimming removed 5 bases from V and 0 bases from J, with 11 bases in between. This CDR3 is 15 amino acids long. CDR3 amino acids: CASSPRTIAKNIQYF. The CDR3, as DNA: TGTGCCAGCAGCCCGCGGACTATAGCCAAAAACATTCAGTACTTC.

Comments on this clonotype: Compared with germline, one end of the junction differs, possibly owing to a read error. The V call is TRBV28, the J call TRBJ2-2; possibly TRBD2 for D (5 bases). CDR3 length: 12 residues. CDR1 MDHEN and CDR2 SYDVKM come from the germline V gene. The CDR3 DNA reads TGTGCCAGCACTCTTCCATCCGGGAAGCTGTTTTTT. Translating it yields CASTLPSGKLFF.

This clonotype was found a few times. The gene calls are TRBV7-8 and TRBJ2-3, with TRBD2 as a possible D gene (6 bases). Trimming left V 5 bases short and J 5 bases short, with 11 bases between. The CDR3 is 13 amino acids. CDR1 SGHVS and CDR2 FQNEAQ come from the germline V gene. The CDR3 sequence is CASSDRGIDTQYF. CDR3 nucleotide sequence: TGTGCCAGCAGCGACCGGGGGATAGATACGCAGTATTTT.

The chain carries TRBV11-2 and TRBJ2-3, with no clear D. The V and J ends lost 5 bases and 0 bases respectively, with 6 bases between them. The CDR3 has 13 amino acids. From germline, CDR1 is SGHAT and CDR2 FQNNGV. CDR3 region: CASSPPSTDTQYF. The CDR3 DNA reads TGTGCCAGCAGCCCTCCCAGCACAGATACGCAGTATTTT.

This chain uses TRBV7-3 with TRBJ2-3; D is perhaps TRBD1 or TRBD2 (6 bases each). In germline, CDR1 is SGHTA, CDR2 FQGTGA. V lost 5 bases to trimming and J lost 5 bases, with 14 bases between them. This CDR3 is 14 amino acids long. This chain's CDR3 is CASSARGGQDTQYF. The CDR3 DNA follows: TGTGCCAGCAGCGCAAGAGGGGGGCAAGATACGCAGTATTTT.

This clonotype showed up just once. A read error may be the cause here, since a much bigger clone is one base away. The chain combines TRBV7-6 with TRBJ1-1, with D tentatively TRBD1 (5 bases). Germline CDR1 SGHVS, CDR2 FNYEAQ. This CDR3 spans 16 amino acids. Here the CDR3 DNA reads TGTGCCAGCAGCACCGGGACCTACTCCGAGAACACTGAAGTTTTCTTT. As protein: CASSTGTYSENTEVFF.

This clonotype is a singleton in its sample. The rearrangement links TRBV3-1 to TRBJ2-2, with 8 bases aligning to TRBD2. CDR1 is LGHDT, CDR2 YNNKEL, per germline (reference sequence). V was clipped by 5 bases and J by 6 bases; unmatched bases: 5. The CDR3 covers 14 residues. In DNA form, the CDR3 reads TGTGCCAGCAGCGTTGCGGGAGGCTCCGGGGAGCTGTTTTTT. Its protein product is CASSVAGGSGELFF.

This clonotype was seen ten or more times. This chain links TRBV4-2 with TRBJ1-1; D perhaps matches TRBD1 (5 bases). The ends were cut back, 1 base at V and 1 base at J, with 10 bases in the middle. The CDR3 runs 15 residues. CDR1 LGHNA and CDR2 YNFKEQ come from the germline V gene. CDR3 nucleotide sequence: TGTGCCAGCAGCCAAGGCGCTGGACAGAACACTGAAGCTTTCTTT. Protein: CASSQGAGQNTEAFF.

As concerns this clonotype: A much larger clonotype is one base distant, so this may be a read error. The CDR3: CANSQADTGELFF. CDR3 sequence (DNA): TGCGCCAACAGCCAGGCAGACACCGGGGAGCTGTTTTTT. V and J are TRBV4-1 and TRBJ2-2; D is ambiguous. CDR3 size: 13 residues. Germline V gene lookup returns CDR1 MGHRA and CDR2 YSYEKL.